The 14 T cell receptor beta chains below come from one sample, sequenced in a study of identical twins. TCRdb reprocessed the 5' RACE reads with MiXCR, giving one entry per CDR3 protein. The repertoire holds 220,000 or so distinct CDR3 sequences, with about 7% as singletons. Another study also made use of these data, one on yellow fever vaccine responses in identical twins.

Sequencing input: memory (CD45RO+) T cells sorted from blood. The receptors come from a woman aged 18-29 years in good health.

This clonotype was detected a few times. V usage is TRBV11-2 and J usage is TRBJ2-7; 10 bases match TRBD1. Germline V lookup: CDR1 SGHAT, CDR2 FQNNGV. Trimming took 4 bases from V and 4 from J; bases not matched to a gene: 4. This CDR3 has 14 amino acids. CDR3 region: CASSSRQGAYEQYV. In nucleotides, the CDR3 is TGTGCCAGCAGCTCTCGACAGGGGGCTTACGAGCAGTACGTC.

This clonotype was counted a few times. V usage is TRBV6-9 and J usage is TRBJ2-7; 8 bases fit TRBD2. Germline-derived CDR1 and CDR2 are MNHGY and SVAAGI. This CDR3 is built from 14 residues. V shed 10 bases, J shed 0 bases, and the junction held 8 bases outside the gene matches. The CDR3 protein is CATPVSGNSYEQYF. CDR3 DNA: TGTGCCACCCCGGTTAGCGGGAACTCCTACGAGCAGTACTTC.

This clonotype was picked up many times. The chain recombines TRBV6-5 with TRBJ1-2, with D possibly matching TRBD1 (5 bases). V was trimmed by 0 bases and J by 6 bases, leaving 11 bases between them. The CDR3 sequence is 14 residues long. The germline CDR1 and CDR2 sequences are MNHEY and SVGAGI. The CDR3 is CASSYSGGVNGYTF. The CDR3 nucleotides are TGTGCCAGCAGTTACTCGGGAGGGGTAAATGGCTACACCTTC.

This clonotype was seen at least ten times. The CDR3 loop reads CASRGLAGDTGELFF. In DNA, the CDR3 is TGTGCCAGCAGGGGGCTAGCGGGAGACACCGGGGAGCTGTTTTTT. J is TRBJ2-2 and V is TRBV12-3 or TRBV12-4, with 10 bases aligning to TRBD2. The CDR3 runs to 15 residues. J lost 3 bases, V lost 6 bases, and 4 bases had no gene match.

This clonotype was counted ten times or more. The chain has TRBV7-8 and TRBJ2-2; D unresolved. Germline CDR1 is SGHVS and CDR2 is FQNEAQ. V was clipped by 0 bases and J by 1 base, with 9 bases between them. This CDR3 is 16 amino acids long. In nucleotides, the CDR3 is TGTGCCAGCAGCTTAGCCTCGCGCCGGAACACCGGGGAGCTGTTTTTT. Protein: CASSLASRRNTGELFF.

This clonotype was counted many times. This chain's CDR3 is CASSPLMGTGELFF. CDR3 DNA sequence: TGTGCCAGCAGCCCTCTAATGGGGACCGGGGAGCTGTTTTTT. J is TRBJ2-2 and V is TRBV5-6; unclear D gene. This CDR3 has 14 amino acids. V lost 4 bases and J 5 bases, leaving 12 bases between the germline ends. Germline V gene lookup returns CDR1 SGHDT and CDR2 YYEEEE.

The gene calls are TRBV10-3 and TRBJ2-1, with TRBD2 matching 9 bases. V lost 8 bases to trimming and J lost 9 bases; unmatched junction nucleotides: 8. CDR1 and CDR2 (germline): ENHRY, SYGVKD. This CDR3 contains 13 residues. The CDR3 reads CAIRTSVVTEQFF. CDR3 bases: TGTGCCATCCGGACTAGCGTGGTTACTGAGCAGTTCTTC.

The sample holds many counts of this clonotype. The chain employs TRBV7-8 and TRBJ2-2, with D possibly TRBD1 on 5 matching bases. The CDR3 has 14 amino acids. V shed 3 bases and J shed 8 bases, with 13 bases lying between them. Germline assignment: CDR1 SGHVS and CDR2 FQNEAQ. The CDR3 loop reads CASSFRQGIGELFF. The CDR3 region has the DNA TGTGCCAGCAGCTTTCGCCAGGGAATAGGGGAGCTGTTTTTT. Full variable domain (remainder filled in from reference TRBV7-8 and TRBJ2-2): GAGVSQSPRYKVAKRGQDVALRCDPISGHVSLFWYQQALGQGPEFLTYFQNEAQLDKSGLPSDRFFAERPEGSVSTLKIQRTQQEDSAVYLCASSFRQGIGELFFGEGSRLTVL.

This clonotype was counted ten times or more. The chain carries TRBV5-1 and TRBJ1-6, with TRBD1 matching 7 bases. The CDR3 is 16 amino acids. The V and J ends lost 4 bases and 8 bases, in that order; junction bases with no gene match: 12. Germline V lookup: CDR1 SGHRS, CDR2 YFSETQ. The CDR3 is CASSTGQDLQYSPLHF. For the CDR3, the DNA is TGCGCCAGCAGCACCGGACAGGATCTGCAATATTCACCCCTCCACTTT.

The sample holds a few counts of this clonotype. The V and J genes are TRBV2 and TRBJ2-3; D possibly corresponds to TRBD1 (5 bases). The CDR3 sequence is 15 residues long. The V and J ends lost 2 bases and 2 bases respectively, with 11 bases between them. Germline CDR1 and CDR2: SNHLY and FYNNEI. CDR3 protein: CASSELGQPTDTQYF. CDR3 nucleotides: TGTGCCAGCAGTGAATTAGGACAACCCACAGATACGCAGTATTTT.

The chain couples TRBV20-1 to TRBJ2-1; D is perhaps TRBD2 (6 bases). V lost 1 base and J 0 bases, leaving 10 bases between the germline ends. CDR3 length: 15 residues. Per the germline V gene, CDR1 is DFQATT and CDR2 is SNEGSKA (reference sequence). The CDR3 spells CSARGVGGSYNEQFF. The CDR3 bases are TGCAGTGCTAGAGGTGTGGGGGGCTCCTACAATGAGCAGTTCTTC.

This clonotype was counted ten times or more. The V call is TRBV11-2, the J call TRBJ2-7; D gene uncertain. Germline CDR1 and CDR2: SGHAT and FQNNGV. V was shortened by 5 bases and J by 2 bases, with 10 bases between the two germline ends. This CDR3 is 13 amino acids long. CDR3 amino acids: CASSPTAPYEQYV. CDR3 coding DNA: TGTGCCAGCAGCCCAACCGCCCCCTACGAGCAGTACGTC.

For this clonotype: This may stem from a read error, because a much larger clone lies one nucleotide away. The chain employs TRBV20-1 and TRBJ2-5, with 14 positions matching TRBD2. The germline V gene has CDR1 DFQATT and CDR2 SNEGSKA (reference sequence). This CDR3 comprises 18 residues. The CDR3 nucleotides read TGCTGTGCTAGAGTAGGAGGGACTAGCGGGGGCCCACAAGAGACCCAGTACTTC. This encodes CCARVGGTSGGPQETQYF.

This clonotype was counted many times. The gene calls are TRBV7-9 and TRBJ2-3; D ambiguous. CDR3 length: 14 residues. V lost 1 base, J lost 2 bases, and 7 bases lay in between. The V gene's germline CDR1 is SEHNR and CDR2 FQNEAQ (reference sequence). CDR3 region: CASSLGLSTDTQYF. The CDR3 DNA sequence: TGTGCCAGCAGCTTAGGCCTGTCCACAGATACGCAGTATTTT.